The 21 T cell receptor beta chains below were found in one sample sequenced in a study of cytomegalovirus exposure and HLA in healthy donors. Amplification used 60 Vbeta primers and 13 Jbeta primers. Assay: immunoSEQ multiplex PCR; the TCRdb copy retains only in-frame clones and omits some. This sample has around 100,000 clones, with approximately 66% found just once. Sequencing input: PBMCs. The receptor set was obtained from a woman in her 50s in good health and CMV-seronegative.

The J gene is TRBJ1-2, the V gene TRBV19; D might be TRBD1 (5 bases). In germline, CDR1 is LNHDA, CDR2 SQIVND (reference sequence). The CDR3 has 11 amino acids. Trimming took off 9 bases at V and 8 bases at J, with 13 bases between the two ends. Written as DNA, the CDR3 is TGTGCCAGCAGACGGGGGTCAGGCTACACCTTC. As protein: CASRRGSGYTF.

This chain joins TRBV4-1 and TRBJ2-3, with a weak D call TRBD2 (6 bases). The CDR3 runs to 16 residues. Trimming took off 1 base at V and 5 bases at J, with 16 bases between the two ends. Germline V gene data show CDR1 as MGHRA and CDR2 as YSYEKL. DNA of the CDR3: TGCGCCAGCAGCCAAGTGCTCCCGGGAGAGGGAGATACGCAGTATTTT. Its protein is CASSQVLPGEGDTQYF.

This clone has a single count. This rearrangement joins TRBV19 to TRBJ2-3; 8 positions agree with TRBD1. With 5 bases clipped from V and 3 bases from J, the junction kept 16 bases outside the gene matches. This CDR3 region has 18 residues. Germline loops: CDR1 LNHDA, CDR2 SQIVND (reference sequence). CDR3 nucleotide sequence: TGTGCCAGTAGTTCCCCCCGGGTGTCGTGGGACAGGACAGATACGCAGTATTTT. This encodes CASSSPRVSWDRTDTQYF.

The rearrangement links TRBV5-1 to TRBJ2-6; TRBD2 matches 11 bases. CDR1 is SGHRS, CDR2 YFSETQ, per germline. The V and J ends lost 4 bases and 4 bases, in that order; junction bases with no gene match: 10. The CDR3 contains 18 residues. Here the CDR3 reads CASSELAGGPVGANVLTF. The CDR3 DNA reads as TGCGCCAGCAGCGAGTTAGCGGGGGGGCCAGTGGGGGCCAACGTCCTGACTTTC. Looking up the rest from reference TRBV5-1 and TRBJ2-6 gives the full variable domain: KAGVTQTPRYLIKTRGQQVTLSCSPISGHRSVSWYQQTPGQGLQFLFEYFSETQRNKGNFPGRFSGRQFSNSRSEMNVSTLELGDSALYLCASSELAGGPVGANVLTFGAGSRLTVL.

The chain links TRBV4-1 to TRBJ2-3; TRBD2 aligns across 9 bases. V lost 4 bases and J lost 3; bases outside the gene matches: 2. The CDR3 length is 14 residues. Germline V gives CDR1 MGHRA, CDR2 YSYEKL. The CDR3 spells CASSPTSGTDTQYF. CDR3 in DNA: TGCGCCAGCAGCCCAACTAGCGGGACAGATACGCAGTATTTT.

This clone has just a few counts. This chain connects TRBV9 to TRBJ2-7; 7 nucleotides line up with TRBD1. The V segment lost 3 bases and the J segment 0 bases; nucleotides outside the gene matches: 3. This CDR3 comprises 14 residues. CDR1 and CDR2 from the germline V gene are SGDLS and YYNGEE. The CDR3 reads CASSGDSHSYEQYF. CDR3 nucleotides: TGTGCCAGCAGCGGGGACAGTCACTCCTACGAGCAGTACTTC. The full variable domain, in which reference TRBV9 and TRBJ2-7 provide the parts outside the CDR3, is DSGVTQTPKHLITATGQRVTLRCSPRSGDLSVYWYQQSLDQGLQFLIQYYNGEERAKGNILERFSAQQFPDLHSELNLSSLELGDSALYFCASSGDSHSYEQYFGPGTRLTVT.

The chain recombines TRBV27 with TRBJ1-2, with 7 nucleotides matching TRBD1. Per germline, CDR1 MNHEY and CDR2 SMNVEV (reference sequence). Losses at the gene ends were 5 bases for V and 4 bases for J; bases not matched to a gene: 4. CDR3 size: 13 residues. The CDR3 region is CASSMTGSYGYTF. DNA of the CDR3: TGTGCCAGCAGTATGACAGGGAGCTATGGCTACACCTTC.

V and J are TRBV19 and TRBJ2-7; TRBD2 agrees at 12 bases. Losses at the gene ends were 5 bases for V and 1 base for J; bases not matched to a gene: 3. The germline CDR1 and CDR2 sequences are LNHDA and SQIVND (reference sequence). There are 15 residues in the CDR3. The DNA of the CDR3 is TGTGCCAGTAGTTCGACTAGCGGGAGTTCCTACGAGCAGTACTTC. As protein: CASSSTSGSSYEQYF.

Only one count was recorded for this clone. The chain has TRBV29-1 and TRBJ1-1, with 9 bases identical to TRBD1. Unmatched junction bases numbered 1, after V lost 4 bases and J lost 1 base. This CDR3 region has 13 residues. Germline CDR1 is SQVTM and CDR2 is ANQGSEA. CDR3 bases: TGCAGCGTTGCGGGACAGGGGAACACTGAAGCTTTCTTT. Translating it yields CSVAGQGNTEAFF.

The chain uses TRBV7-9 and TRBJ1-1; unclear D gene. Trimming removed 5 bases at V and 1 base at J, with 8 bases between. Germline V gene lookup returns CDR1 SEHNR and CDR2 FQNEAQ (reference sequence). The CDR3 is made up of 13 amino acids. The CDR3 DNA is TGTGCCAGCAGCCGATCAGGGAACACTGAAGCTTTCTTT. Translating it yields CASSRSGNTEAFF.

This chain links TRBV19 with TRBJ2-5; D uncertain. The V and J ends lost 3 bases and 2 bases respectively, with 7 bases between them. This CDR3 comprises 13 residues. CDR1 and CDR2 (germline): LNHDA, SQIVND (reference sequence). The CDR3 DNA is TGTGCCAGTAGTATGTCCTTACAAGAGACCCAGTACTTC. Residues: CASSMSLQETQYF. Using reference TRBV19 and TRBJ2-5 for the parts outside the CDR3, the full variable domain is DGGITQSPKYLFRKEGQNVTLSCEQNLNHDAMYWYRQDPGQGLRLIYYSQIVNDFQKGDIAEGYSVSREKKESFPLTVTSAQKNPTAFYLCASSMSLQETQYFGPGTRLLVL.

CDR3 loop: CASSSFRDRGENTEAFF. The DNA for the CDR3 is TGCGCCAGCAGCTCCTTCCGGGACAGGGGAGAGAACACTGAAGCTTTCTTT. The rearrangement uses TRBV5-1 and TRBJ1-1; 10 bases line up with TRBD1. V dropped 3 bases and J dropped 1; count of bases not matched to a gene: 9. CDR3 size: 17 residues. Germline-derived CDR1 and CDR2 are SGHRS and YFSETQ.

The chain links TRBV5-6 to TRBJ2-7; 7 bases are shared with TRBD2. This CDR3 has 14 residues. The germline CDR1 and CDR2 sequences are SGHDT and YYEEEE. V trimming: 3 bases; J trimming: 0 bases; junction bases outside the gene matches: 3. The CDR3 region has the DNA TGTGCCAGCAGCTGGGGCGGGAGCTCCTACGAGCAGTACTTC. It is translated as CASSWGGSSYEQYF. Together with reference TRBV5-6 and TRBJ2-7, the CDR3 gives the full variable domain: DAGVTQSPTHLIKTRGQQVTLRCSPKSGHDTVSWYQQALGQGPQFIFQYYEEEERQRGNFPDRFSGHQFPNYSSELNVNALLLGDSALYLCASSWGGSSYEQYFGPGTRLTVT.

About this clone itself: Additional DNA sequences in this sample encode the identical CDR3. The rearrangement joins TRBV5-1 to TRBJ2-5; TRBD2 matches at 13 bases. Germline loops: CDR1 SGHRS, CDR2 YFSETQ. J gave up 2 bases and V 4 bases, and 5 bases lay outside the gene matches. CDR3 length equals 16 residues. The CDR3 DNA reads as TGCGCCAGCAGCCCAAGACTAGCGGGGGGTCAAGAGACCCAGTACTTC. Its protein product is CASSPRLAGGQETQYF.

The chain is built from TRBV19 and TRBJ1-5; 7 nucleotides line up with TRBD1. The CDR3 totals 14 residues. CDR1 LNHDA and CDR2 SQIVND come from the germline V gene (reference sequence). V trimming: 4 bases; J trimming: 5 bases; junction bases outside the gene matches: 5. This CDR3 is CASSTPGTDQPQHF. Written as DNA, the CDR3 is TGTGCCAGTAGTACCCCCGGGACAGATCAGCCCCAGCATTTT.

The chain combines TRBV28 with TRBJ2-7; 7 bases map to TRBD1. The CDR3 consists of 13 residues. The junction had 3 bases not matched to a gene; V was cut back by 4 bases and J by 3 bases. Germline V CDR1 and CDR2: MDHEN, SYDVKM. CDR3 in DNA: TGTGCCAGCAGTTGGGACAGAATCTACGAGCAGTACTTC. Translated: CASSWDRIYEQYF. The complete variable domain, with remaining parts taken from reference TRBV28 and TRBJ2-7, reads DVKVTQSSRYLVKRTGEKVFLECVQDMDHENMFWYRQDPGLGLRLIYFSYDVKMKEKGDIPEGYSVSREKKERFSLILESASTNQTSMYLCASSWDRIYEQYFGPGTRLTVT.

The V gene is TRBV5-4, the J gene TRBJ1-2, with a tentative D call TRBD1 (6 bases). Trimming took off 3 bases at V and 3 bases at J, with 12 bases between the two ends. CDR3 length: 14 residues. From germline, CDR1 is SGHNT and CDR2 YYREEE (reference sequence). The CDR3 nucleotides read TGTGCCAGCAGCTCGCAAGGACAGCACTATGGCTACACCTTC. Protein product: CASSSQGQHYGYTF.

V is TRBV6-1 and J is TRBJ2-5; TRBD2 matches at 7 bases. V shed 6 bases, J shed 5 bases, and the junction held 9 bases outside the gene matches. Germline loops: CDR1 MNHNS, CDR2 SASEGT. The CDR3 length is 14 residues. CDR3 residues: CASSHNAGEETQYF. The CDR3 region has the DNA TGTGCCAGCAGCCACAACGCGGGGGAGGAGACCCAGTACTTC.

The chain joins TRBV5-1 to TRBJ1-4, with D possibly being TRBD1 (5 bases). The CDR3 covers 14 residues. Germline V lookup: CDR1 SGHRS, CDR2 YFSETQ. Trimming cost V 4 bases and J 12 bases, with 19 bases left between them. The chain's CDR3 is CASSPSGVSLELFF. CDR3 coding DNA: TGCGCCAGCAGCCCGTCGGGGGTCTCCCTTGAACTGTTTTTT. Together with reference TRBV5-1 and TRBJ1-4, the CDR3 gives the full variable domain: KAGVTQTPRYLIKTRGQQVTLSCSPISGHRSVSWYQQTPGQGLQFLFEYFSETQRNKGNFPGRFSGRQFSNSRSEMNVSTLELGDSALYLCASSPSGVSLELFFGSGTQLSVL.

The rearrangement links TRBV11-1 to TRBJ2-1; 13 positions agree with TRBD2. The J segment lost 5 bases and the V segment lost 5 bases, leaving 6 bases of the junction unmatched. The CDR3 contains 16 residues. Germline V CDR1 and CDR2: SGHAT, FQDESV (reference sequence). The CDR3, as DNA: TGTGCCAGCAGCCAGCGACTAGCGGGGGGAAACAATGAGCAGTTCTTC. It is translated as CASSQRLAGGNNEQFF.

As DNA, the CDR3 is TGTGCCAGCAGCTTACGGGCGGGGGCGTCCACAGATACGCAGTATTTT. Its translation is CASSLRAGASTDTQYF. The chain recombines TRBV7-2 with TRBJ2-3, with a weak D call TRBD2 (7 bases). Germline V gene data show CDR1 as SGHTA and CDR2 as FQGNSA. V dropped 2 bases and J dropped 2 bases, with 14 bases sitting between them. CDR3 length: 16 amino acids.